Each of the 24 T cell receptor beta chains below was sequenced from the same sample in a study of spatial heterogeneity in lung cancer. The time point denotes: blood at routine non-recurrence follow-up after resection. TCRs were sequenced from unsorted whole RNA of tumor, nontumor lung or PBMC. Each CDR3 protein is one row after TCRdb ran MiXCR on the 5' RACE reads. The table includes some 54,000 distinct CDR3 sequences, around 7% detected once. Specimen: PBMCs, collected at follow-up. All receptors derive from a female donor with early-stage non-small cell lung cancer.

Ten or more counts support this clonotype. This chain joins TRBV5-1 and TRBJ1-2; weak D call: TRBD1 (5 bases). V was clipped by 1 base and J by 4 bases, with 14 bases between them. Germline values: CDR1 SGHRS, CDR2 YFSETQ. The CDR3 has 15 residues. The CDR3 reads CASSLMGRDAYGYTF. The CDR3 DNA follows: TGCGCCAGCAGCTTGATGGGCAGGGACGCCTATGGCTACACCTTC.

The chain couples TRBV9 to TRBJ1-1, with D possibly matching TRBD1 (6 bases). CDR1 and CDR2 from the germline V gene are SGDLS and YYNGEE. Trimming pared 2 bases from V and 4 bases from J, leaving 9 bases between. The CDR3 is 13 amino acids. For the CDR3, the DNA is TGTGCCAGCAGCGTTACAGGGACCACTGAAGCTTTCTTT. Translation: CASSVTGTTEAFF.

This clonotype was recorded many times. The chain couples TRBV20-1 to TRBJ2-7, with 8 bases aligning to TRBD2. This CDR3 has 13 residues. With 4 bases clipped from V and 4 bases from J, the junction kept 6 bases outside the gene matches. In germline, CDR1 is DFQATT, CDR2 SNEGSKA (reference sequence). Written as DNA, the CDR3 is TGCAGTGCTAACCCCCAGCGGGGGTACGAGCAGTACTTC. Protein: CSANPQRGYEQYF.

This clonotype was picked up many times. The CDR3, as DNA: TGTGCCAGCAGCCCCAGGGGTTTCTCCTACAATGAGCAGTTCTTC. Translating gives CASSPRGFSYNEQFF. The V gene is TRBV7-3, the J gene TRBJ2-1; a possible D gene is TRBD1 (6 bases). The CDR3 length is 15 residues. Germline V gene lookup returns CDR1 SGHTA and CDR2 FQGTGA. V lost 5 bases and J 0 bases, leaving 11 bases between the germline ends.

This clonotype was picked up many times. V and J are TRBV12-3 or TRBV12-4 and TRBJ2-2; D not certain. This CDR3 is built from 12 residues. Deletions cut 6 bases from V and 3 bases from J, with 5 bases between. CDR3 in DNA: TGTGCCAGCAGCCGGGACACCGGGGAGCTGTTTTTT. This sequence encodes CASSRDTGELFF.

At least ten counts were recorded for this clonotype. The gene calls are TRBV5-4 and TRBJ2-7; D may correspond to TRBD1 or TRBD2 (5 bases each). The CDR3 runs to 15 residues. The germline V gene has CDR1 SGHNT and CDR2 YYREEE (reference sequence). Trimming left V 3 bases short and J 0 bases short, with 13 bases between. CDR3 bases: TGTGCCAGCAGCTCACCGACGGGACCCTCCTACGAGCAGTACTTC. This sequence encodes CASSSPTGPSYEQYF.

The chain has TRBV5-4 and TRBJ2-2; D possibly matches TRBD1 or TRBD2 (5 bases each). The CDR3 consists of 14 residues. V gave up 4 bases and J gave up 6 bases, with 13 bases separating them. The germline gives CDR1 SGHNT, CDR2 YYREEE (reference sequence). CDR3 residues: CASSRDQTAGELFF. The CDR3 region has the DNA TGTGCCAGCAGCCGGGACCAAACTGCCGGGGAGCTGTTTTTT.

This clonotype was recorded a few times. For the CDR3, the DNA is TGTGCCACTCAGCAGGCGAACACCGGGGAGCTGTTTTTT. Translated: CATQQANTGELFF. The chain joins TRBV24-1 to TRBJ2-2; D unclear. V lost 10 bases, J lost 0 bases, and 8 bases lay in between. This CDR3 spans 13 amino acids. Germline CDR1 and CDR2: KGHDR and SFDVKD.

This clonotype was seen more than once but under ten times. The CDR3 sequence: CASRKSGGSSYEQYF. Here the CDR3 DNA reads TGTGCCAGCAGGAAGAGCGGGGGGTCTTCCTACGAGCAGTACTTC. This chain connects TRBV7-2 to TRBJ2-7; 9 nucleotides line up with TRBD2. The J segment lost 1 base and the V segment lost 6 bases, leaving 7 bases of the junction unmatched. The CDR3 has 15 residues. Germline CDR1 is SGHTA and CDR2 is FQGNSA.

V is TRBV29-1 and J is TRBJ2-2; 7 positions match TRBD1. Trimming took 8 bases from V and 1 from J; bases not matched to a gene: 4. CDR3 length: 13 amino acids. CDR1 SQVTM and CDR2 ANQGSEA come from the germline V gene. The CDR3 region is CSMRTGNTGELFF. CDR3 nucleotides: TGCAGCATGCGGACAGGGAACACCGGGGAGCTGTTTTTT.

The genes are TRBV3-1 and TRBJ1-1; D remains unclear. Trimming shortened V by 0 bases and J by 10 bases, and 12 bases separated the two germline ends. The germline CDR1 and CDR2 sequences are LGHDT and YNNKEL (reference sequence). The length of the CDR3 is 13 residues. The CDR3 loop is CASSQERHVGAFF. In DNA, the CDR3 is TGTGCCAGCAGCCAAGAGCGACACGTAGGAGCTTTCTTT.

This clonotype was picked up many times. The V gene is TRBV5-1, the J gene TRBJ2-5; D remains unclear. There are 14 residues in the CDR3. V was cut by 4 bases and J by 2 bases, with 12 bases left in between. Germline CDR1 SGHRS, CDR2 YFSETQ. The CDR3 sequence is CASSLVQLQETQYF. The CDR3 DNA sequence: TGCGCCAGCAGCCTAGTACAGTTGCAAGAGACCCAGTACTTC. Full variable domain (outside the CDR3, taken from reference TRBV5-1 and TRBJ2-5): KAGVTQTPRYLIKTRGQQVTLSCSPISGHRSVSWYQQTPGQGLQFLFEYFSETQRNKGNFPGRFSGRQFSNSRSEMNVSTLELGDSALYLCASSLVQLQETQYFGPGTRLLVL.

The sample holds a few counts of this clonotype. The chain links TRBV20-1 to TRBJ2-5; 7 nucleotides match TRBD1. With V trimmed by 1 base and J by 4 bases, 9 bases remained unmatched. Germline CDR1 and CDR2: DFQATT and SNEGSKA (reference sequence). This CDR3 contains 15 residues. The CDR3 region has the DNA TGCAGTGCTAGAGTGTTCACAGGGGAGTCAGAGACCCAGTACTTC. Encoded protein: CSARVFTGESETQYF.

Concerning this clonotype: With a much larger clone just one base away, this may be a read error. The V and J genes are TRBV5-6 and TRBJ1-4; D gene unclear. Germline lookup yields CDR1 SGHDT and CDR2 YYEEEE. V was trimmed by 3 bases and J by 8 bases, leaving 8 bases between them. This CDR3 contains 12 residues. The CDR3 DNA is TGTGCCAGCAGCTACATTGGAGAAAAACTGTTTTTT. Translating gives CASSYIGEKLFF. Based on the CDR3 plus reference TRBV5-6 and TRBJ1-4, the full variable domain is DAGVTQSPTHLIKTRGQQVTLRCSPKSGHDTVSWYQQALGQGPQFIFQYYEEEERQRGNFPDRFSGHQFPNYSSELNVNALLLGDSALYLCASSYIGEKLFFGSGTQLSVL.

The chain combines TRBV5-1 with TRBJ1-1; D gene unclear. The CDR3 is 13 residues long. V was clipped by 4 bases and J by 0 bases, with 7 bases between them. Germline V lookup: CDR1 SGHRS, CDR2 YFSETQ. This CDR3 reads CASSSFMNTEAFF. DNA of the CDR3: TGCGCCAGCAGCAGCTTTATGAACACTGAAGCTTTCTTT.

There are many counts of this clonotype. This rearrangement joins TRBV6-5 to TRBJ1-2; 10 bases line up with TRBD1. V gave up 6 bases and J gave up 7 bases; unmatched junction bases: 8. CDR3 length: 14 residues. Germline values: CDR1 MNHEY, CDR2 SVGAGI. CDR3 coding DNA: TGTGCCAGCAGCCTCCGGGACAGGGGCGGTGGCTACACCTTC. This translates into CASSLRDRGGGYTF.

Written as DNA, the CDR3 is TGTGCCTGGAGCCGGGGGGTAAGGAATTCACCCCTCCACTTT. Protein: CAWSRGVRNSPLHF. V usage is TRBV30 and J usage is TRBJ1-6; D is perhaps TRBD1 (5 bases). V lost 3 bases, J lost 7 bases, and 13 bases lay in between. The CDR3 length is 14 residues. Germline V CDR1 and CDR2: GTSNPN, SVGIG (reference sequence).

In its sample, this clonotype was seen many times. In DNA, the CDR3 is TGCAGTGCTAGTAGCGACAGCTCTGGAAACACCATATATTTT. Amino acid sequence: CSASSDSSGNTIYF. The chain employs TRBV20-1 and TRBJ1-3; maybe TRBD1 (5 bases). Trimming removed 3 bases from V and 0 bases from J, with 9 bases in between. This CDR3 comprises 14 residues. Germline V gene sequence: CDR1 DFQATT, CDR2 SNEGSKA (reference sequence).

This clonotype was seen at least ten times. The chain joins TRBV13 to TRBJ2-1, with TRBD2 matching 10 bases. After removal of 4 bases from V and 6 bases from J, the junction contained 12 bases not matched to a gene. This CDR3 comprises 17 residues. Per germline, CDR1 PRHDT and CDR2 FYEKMQ (reference sequence). The CDR3, as DNA: TGTGCCAGCAGCTCCAGTTGGGCTAGCGGGGGCCTCAATGAGCAGTTCTTC. Protein sequence: CASSSSWASGGLNEQFF.

This clonotype was picked up many times. V usage is TRBV6-5 and J usage is TRBJ2-7, with D maybe TRBD2 (6 bases). The germline gives CDR1 MNHEY, CDR2 SVGAGI. This CDR3 comprises 14 residues. The V end was cut by 2 bases, the J end by 2 bases, with 10 bases between. This CDR3 is CASSYIRGTYEQYF. In DNA, the CDR3 is TGTGCCAGCAGTTACATTCGGGGGACCTACGAGCAGTACTTC.

This clonotype has a handful of counts. This chain connects TRBV11-2 to TRBJ2-1; D gene unclear. The CDR3 extends over 16 amino acids. From germline, CDR1 is SGHAT and CDR2 FQNNGV. V lost 5 bases and J lost 8, with 22 bases in between. CDR3 sequence reads: CASSRIRRAREHEQFF. Here the CDR3 DNA reads TGTGCCAGCAGCCGTATTCGAAGGGCTAGAGAACATGAGCAGTTCTTC. The full variable domain, rest sourced from reference TRBV11-2 and TRBJ2-1, is EAGVAQSPRYKIIEKRQSVAFWCNPISGHATLYWYQQILGQGPKLLIQFQNNGVVDDSQLPKDRFSAERLKGVDSTLKIQPAKLEDSAVYLCASSRIRRAREHEQFFGPGTRLTVL.

V is TRBV7-2 and J is TRBJ2-5, with a weak D call TRBD2 (6 bases). This CDR3 is built from 15 residues. In germline, CDR1 is SGHTA, CDR2 FQGNSA. Trimming left V 2 bases short and J 2 bases short, with 12 bases between. The chain's CDR3 is CASSLFGGIQETQYF. DNA for the CDR3: TGTGCCAGCAGCTTATTTGGCGGGATACAAGAGACCCAGTACTTC.

Ten or more counts support this clonotype. The chain has TRBV2 and TRBJ2-3, with 8 bases matching TRBD2. Germline values: CDR1 SNHLY, CDR2 FYNNEI. With 8 bases clipped from V and 2 bases from J, the junction kept 15 bases outside the gene matches. The CDR3 covers 17 residues. CDR3 sequence (DNA): TGTGCCAGCGATGTTTTCGGAGCGGGGGACTTCACAGATACGCAGTATTTT. Protein sequence: CASDVFGAGDFTDTQYF.

Many counts were recorded for this clonotype. The chain links TRBV6-6 to TRBJ2-2; D unclear. CDR1 and CDR2 (germline): MNHNY, SVGAGI (reference sequence). Trimming left V 5 bases short and J 2 bases short, with 3 bases between. The CDR3 is 12 amino acids. The CDR3 region is CASSINTGELFF. The DNA of the CDR3 is TGTGCCAGCAGTATAAACACCGGGGAGCTGTTTTTT.